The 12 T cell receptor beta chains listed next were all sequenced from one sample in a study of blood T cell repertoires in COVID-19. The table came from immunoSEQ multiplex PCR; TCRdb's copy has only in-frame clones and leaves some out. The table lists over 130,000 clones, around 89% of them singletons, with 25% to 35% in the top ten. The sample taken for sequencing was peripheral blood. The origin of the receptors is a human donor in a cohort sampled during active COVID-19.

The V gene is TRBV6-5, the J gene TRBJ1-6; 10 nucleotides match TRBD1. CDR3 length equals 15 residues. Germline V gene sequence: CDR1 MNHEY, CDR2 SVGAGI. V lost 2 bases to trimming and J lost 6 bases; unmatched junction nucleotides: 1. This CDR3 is CASSYRDRGNSPLHF. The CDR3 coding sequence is TGTGCCAGCAGTTACCGGGACAGGGGTAATTCACCCCTCCACTTT.

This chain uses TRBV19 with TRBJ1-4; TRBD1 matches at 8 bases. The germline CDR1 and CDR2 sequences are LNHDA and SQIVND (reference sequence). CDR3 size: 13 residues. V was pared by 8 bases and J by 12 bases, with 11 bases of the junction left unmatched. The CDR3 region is CASSGTGPVELFF. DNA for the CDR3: TGTGCCAGTTCCGGGACAGGACCCGTGGAACTGTTTTTT. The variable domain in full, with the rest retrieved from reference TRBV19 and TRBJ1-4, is DGGITQSPKYLFRKEGQNVTLSCEQNLNHDAMYWYRQDPGQGLRLIYYSQIVNDFQKGDIAEGYSVSREKKESFPLTVTSAQKNPTAFYLCASSGTGPVELFFGSGTQLSVL.

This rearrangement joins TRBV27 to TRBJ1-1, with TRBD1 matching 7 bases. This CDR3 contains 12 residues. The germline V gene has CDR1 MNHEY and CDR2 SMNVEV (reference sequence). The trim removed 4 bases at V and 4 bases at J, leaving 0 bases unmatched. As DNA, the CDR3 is TGTGCCAGCAGTTACAGGGGCACTGAAGCTTTCTTT. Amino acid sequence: CASSYRGTEAFF.

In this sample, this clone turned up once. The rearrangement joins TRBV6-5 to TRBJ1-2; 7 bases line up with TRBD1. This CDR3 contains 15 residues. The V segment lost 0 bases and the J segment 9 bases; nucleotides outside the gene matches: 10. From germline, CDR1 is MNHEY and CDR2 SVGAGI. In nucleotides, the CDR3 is TGTGCCAGCAGTTACTCGACGACAGGGCGGGGAAGCTACACCTTC. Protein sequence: CASSYSTTGRGSYTF.

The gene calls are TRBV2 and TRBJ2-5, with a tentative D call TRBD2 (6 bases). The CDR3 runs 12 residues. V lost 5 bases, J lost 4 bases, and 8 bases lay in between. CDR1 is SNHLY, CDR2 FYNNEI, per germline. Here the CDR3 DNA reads TGTGCCAGCAGTTCGGGGGTAGAGACCCAGTACTTC. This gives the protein CASSSGVETQYF.

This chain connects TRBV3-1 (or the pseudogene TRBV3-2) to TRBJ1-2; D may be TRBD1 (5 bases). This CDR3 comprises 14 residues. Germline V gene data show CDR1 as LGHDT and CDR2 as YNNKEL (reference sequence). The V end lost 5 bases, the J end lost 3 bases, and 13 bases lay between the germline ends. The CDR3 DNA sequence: TGTGCCAGCAGCTCAGGGCGTTTCGACTATGGCTACACCTTC. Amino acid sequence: CASSSGRFDYGYTF.

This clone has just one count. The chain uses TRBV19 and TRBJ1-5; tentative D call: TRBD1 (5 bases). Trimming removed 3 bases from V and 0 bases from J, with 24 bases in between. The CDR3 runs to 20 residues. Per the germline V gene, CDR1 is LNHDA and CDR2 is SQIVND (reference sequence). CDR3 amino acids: CASSIPLFERDSYSNQPQHF. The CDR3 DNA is TGTGCCAGTAGTATTCCGCTTTTTGAGCGGGACTCGTATAGCAATCAGCCCCAGCATTTT.

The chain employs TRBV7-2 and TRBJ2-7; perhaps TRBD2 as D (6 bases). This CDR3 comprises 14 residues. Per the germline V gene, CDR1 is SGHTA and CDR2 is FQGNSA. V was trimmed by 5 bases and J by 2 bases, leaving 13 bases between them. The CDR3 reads CASSNTGGAYEQYF. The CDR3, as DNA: TGTGCCAGCAGCAACACAGGAGGGGCCTACGAGCAGTACTTC. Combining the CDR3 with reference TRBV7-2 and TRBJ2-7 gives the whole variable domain GAGVSQSPSNKVTEKGKDVELRCDPISGHTALYWYRQSLGQGLEFLIYFQGNSAPDKSGLPSDRFSAERTGGSVSTLTIQRTQQEDSAVYLCASSNTGGAYEQYFGPGTRLTVT.

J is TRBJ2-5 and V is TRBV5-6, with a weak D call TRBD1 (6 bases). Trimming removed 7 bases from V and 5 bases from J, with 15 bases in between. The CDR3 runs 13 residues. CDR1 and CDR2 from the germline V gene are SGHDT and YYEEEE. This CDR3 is CASFNRDRETQYF. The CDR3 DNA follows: TGTGCCAGCTTTAACAGGGACCGGGAGACCCAGTACTTC.

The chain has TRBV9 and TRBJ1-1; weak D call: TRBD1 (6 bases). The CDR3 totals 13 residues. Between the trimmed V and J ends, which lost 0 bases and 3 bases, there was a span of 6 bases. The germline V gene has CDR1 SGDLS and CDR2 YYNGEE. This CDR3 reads CASSVGTDTEAFF. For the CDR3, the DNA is TGTGCCAGCAGCGTAGGGACAGACACTGAAGCTTTCTTT.

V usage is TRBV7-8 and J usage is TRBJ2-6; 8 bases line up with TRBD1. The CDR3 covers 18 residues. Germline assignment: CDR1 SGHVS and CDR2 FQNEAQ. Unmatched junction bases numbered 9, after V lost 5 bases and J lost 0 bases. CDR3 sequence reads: CASSQVRGPYSGANVLTF. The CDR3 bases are TGTGCCAGCAGCCAAGTCAGGGGGCCTTACTCTGGGGCCAACGTCCTGACTTTC.

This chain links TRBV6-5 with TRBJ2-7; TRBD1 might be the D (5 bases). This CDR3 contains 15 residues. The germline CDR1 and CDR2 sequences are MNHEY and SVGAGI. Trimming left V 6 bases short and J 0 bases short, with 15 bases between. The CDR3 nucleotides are TGTGCCAGCAGAACAATGGGGCTCGACTCCTACGAGCAGTACTTC. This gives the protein CASRTMGLDSYEQYF.